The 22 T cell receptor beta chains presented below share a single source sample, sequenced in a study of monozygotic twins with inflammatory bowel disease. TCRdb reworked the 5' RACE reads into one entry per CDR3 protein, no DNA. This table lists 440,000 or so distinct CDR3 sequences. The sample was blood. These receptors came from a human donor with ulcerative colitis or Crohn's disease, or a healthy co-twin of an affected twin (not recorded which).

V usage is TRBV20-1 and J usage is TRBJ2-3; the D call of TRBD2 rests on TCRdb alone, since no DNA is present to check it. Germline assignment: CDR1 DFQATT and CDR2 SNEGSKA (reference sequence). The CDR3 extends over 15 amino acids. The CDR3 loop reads CSALGLAGDTDTQYF.

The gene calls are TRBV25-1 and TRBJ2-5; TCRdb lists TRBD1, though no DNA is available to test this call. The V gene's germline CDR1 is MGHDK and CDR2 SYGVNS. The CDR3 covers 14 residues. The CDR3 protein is CASSEQGTLGTQYF.

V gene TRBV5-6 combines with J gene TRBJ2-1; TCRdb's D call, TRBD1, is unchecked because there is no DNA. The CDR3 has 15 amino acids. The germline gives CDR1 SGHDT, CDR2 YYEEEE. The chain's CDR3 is CASSLGGGGWNEQFF.

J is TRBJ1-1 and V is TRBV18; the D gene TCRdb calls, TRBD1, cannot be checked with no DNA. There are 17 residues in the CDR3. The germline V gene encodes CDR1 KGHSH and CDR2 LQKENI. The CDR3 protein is CASSATGGLGWNTEAFF.

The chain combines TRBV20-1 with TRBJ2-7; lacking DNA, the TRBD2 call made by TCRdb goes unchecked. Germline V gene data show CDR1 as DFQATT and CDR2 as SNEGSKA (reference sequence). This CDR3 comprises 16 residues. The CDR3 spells CSARDTQRGSSYEQYF.

CDR3 region: CSASRTGGNQPQHF. The V call is TRBV20-1, the J call TRBJ1-5; TCRdb designates TRBD1, a call that cannot be tested without DNA. There are 14 residues in the CDR3. Germline-derived CDR1 and CDR2 are DFQATT and SNEGSKA (reference sequence).

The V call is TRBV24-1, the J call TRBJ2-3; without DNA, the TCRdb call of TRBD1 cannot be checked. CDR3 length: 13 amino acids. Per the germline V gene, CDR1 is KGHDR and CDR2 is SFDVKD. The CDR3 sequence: CATSLGQRDTQYF.

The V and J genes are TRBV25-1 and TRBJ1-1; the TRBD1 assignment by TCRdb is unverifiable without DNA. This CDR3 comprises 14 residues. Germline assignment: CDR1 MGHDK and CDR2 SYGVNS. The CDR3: CASRGTGVNSEAFF.

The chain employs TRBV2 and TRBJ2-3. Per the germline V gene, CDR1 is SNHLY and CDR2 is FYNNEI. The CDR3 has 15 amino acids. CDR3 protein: CASSTDGFTTDTQYF.

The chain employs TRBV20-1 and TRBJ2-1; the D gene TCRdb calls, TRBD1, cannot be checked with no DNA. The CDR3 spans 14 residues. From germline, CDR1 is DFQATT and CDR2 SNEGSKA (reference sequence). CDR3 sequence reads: CSAPAGHSYNEQFF.

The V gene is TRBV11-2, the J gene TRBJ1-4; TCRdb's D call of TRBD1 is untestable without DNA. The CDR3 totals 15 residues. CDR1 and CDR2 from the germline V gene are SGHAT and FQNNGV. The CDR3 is CASSWTGGDNEKLFF.

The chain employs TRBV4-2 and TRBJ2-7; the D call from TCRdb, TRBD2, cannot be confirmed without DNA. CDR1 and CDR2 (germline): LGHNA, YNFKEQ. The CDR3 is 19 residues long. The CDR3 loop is CASSPLRTSGGLSSYEQYF.

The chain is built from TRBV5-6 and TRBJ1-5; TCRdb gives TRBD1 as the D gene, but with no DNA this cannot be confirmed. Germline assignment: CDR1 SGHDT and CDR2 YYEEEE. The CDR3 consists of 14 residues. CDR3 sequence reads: CASSTYRDLGPQHF.

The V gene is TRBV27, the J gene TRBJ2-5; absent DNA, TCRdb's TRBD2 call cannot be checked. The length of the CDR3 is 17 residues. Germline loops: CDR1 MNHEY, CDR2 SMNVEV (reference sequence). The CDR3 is CASSLLPLAGEWETQYF.

CDR3 amino acids: CSVEDPSANYGYTF. The chain carries TRBV29-1 and TRBJ1-2. Germline V lookup: CDR1 SQVTM, CDR2 ANQGSEA. This CDR3 has 14 amino acids.

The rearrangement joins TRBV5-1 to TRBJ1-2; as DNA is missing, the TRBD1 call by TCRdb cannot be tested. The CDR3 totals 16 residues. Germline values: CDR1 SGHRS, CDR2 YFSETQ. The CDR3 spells CASTRDRGLEDYGYTF.

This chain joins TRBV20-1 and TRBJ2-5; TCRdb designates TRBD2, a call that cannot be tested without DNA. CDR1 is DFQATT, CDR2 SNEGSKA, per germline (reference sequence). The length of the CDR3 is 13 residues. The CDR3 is CSAGTSGGGAQYF.

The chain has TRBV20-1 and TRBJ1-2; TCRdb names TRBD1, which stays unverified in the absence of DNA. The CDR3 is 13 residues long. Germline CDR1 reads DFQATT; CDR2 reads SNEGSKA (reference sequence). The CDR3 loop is CSAATGVHYGYTF.

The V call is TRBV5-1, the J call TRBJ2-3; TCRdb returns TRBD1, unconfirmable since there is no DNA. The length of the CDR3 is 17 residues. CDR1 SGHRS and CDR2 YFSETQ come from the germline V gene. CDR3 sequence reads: CASSSIAGHTQGDTQYF.

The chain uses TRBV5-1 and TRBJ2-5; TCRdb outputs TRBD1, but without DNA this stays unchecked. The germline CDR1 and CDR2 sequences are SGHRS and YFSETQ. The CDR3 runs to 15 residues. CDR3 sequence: CASSTAGTLQETQYF.

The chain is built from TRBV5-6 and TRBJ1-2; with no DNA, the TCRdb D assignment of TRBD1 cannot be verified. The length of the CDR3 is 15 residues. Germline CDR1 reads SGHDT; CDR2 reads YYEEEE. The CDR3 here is CASSRGTRGDYGYTF.

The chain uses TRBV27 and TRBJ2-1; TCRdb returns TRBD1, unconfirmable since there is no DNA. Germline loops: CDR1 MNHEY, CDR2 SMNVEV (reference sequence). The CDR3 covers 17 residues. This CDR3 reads CASSFEAPRGSYNEQFF.